This paragraph covers one TCR beta chain sequence. The antigen is unknown. V lost 3 bases to trimming and J lost 3 bases, with 7 bases between them. The CDR3 has 13 amino acids. The germline CDR1 and CDR2 sequences are SGHAT and FQDESV (reference sequence). This entry belongs to a study of shared clonotypes between healthy human individuals. Naive CD45RA+ and memory CD45RA-negative subsets were split from CD4+ cells. Data came from immunoSEQ multiplex PCR; TCRdb stores just in-frame clones and leaves some out. The top ten hold roughly 0.57% of the sample, which has 950,000 to 1,100,000 clones, about four fifths seen once. Overall study results and limits: Depth was large, yet rarefaction showed that sorted-subset sequencing was incomplete. Compared with memory subsets, naive subsets generally had larger estimated richness. The sharing of 4.5% to 5.5% of naive CD4 clonotypes was seen across a few donors.

This chain uses TRBV11-1 with TRBJ2-3, with no clear D. The receptor comes from a man aged 18 to 35 in good health. Some clones in this sample may be carry-over from other donors' samples. The sequencing sample was made of memory CD4+ T cells from PBMCs. Stated subset: CD45RA-negative fraction. The DNA for the CDR3 is TGTGCCAGCAGCTTCGATGGGACAGATACGCAGTATTTT. Its protein product is CASSFDGTDTQYF.